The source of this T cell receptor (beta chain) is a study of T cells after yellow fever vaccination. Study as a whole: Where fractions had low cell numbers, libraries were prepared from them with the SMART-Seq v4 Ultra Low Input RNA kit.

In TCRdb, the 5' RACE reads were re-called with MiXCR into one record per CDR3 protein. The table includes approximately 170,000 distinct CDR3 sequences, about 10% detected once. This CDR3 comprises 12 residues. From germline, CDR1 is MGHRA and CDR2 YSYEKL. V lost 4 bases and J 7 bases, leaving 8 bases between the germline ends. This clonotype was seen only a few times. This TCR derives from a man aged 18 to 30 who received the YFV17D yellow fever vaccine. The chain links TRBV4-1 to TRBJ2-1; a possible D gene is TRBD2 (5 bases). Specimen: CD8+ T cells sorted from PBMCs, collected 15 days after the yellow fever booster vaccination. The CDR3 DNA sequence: TGCGCCAGCAGCCGTCGAGGGAATGAGCAGTTCTTC. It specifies CASSRRGNEQFF.